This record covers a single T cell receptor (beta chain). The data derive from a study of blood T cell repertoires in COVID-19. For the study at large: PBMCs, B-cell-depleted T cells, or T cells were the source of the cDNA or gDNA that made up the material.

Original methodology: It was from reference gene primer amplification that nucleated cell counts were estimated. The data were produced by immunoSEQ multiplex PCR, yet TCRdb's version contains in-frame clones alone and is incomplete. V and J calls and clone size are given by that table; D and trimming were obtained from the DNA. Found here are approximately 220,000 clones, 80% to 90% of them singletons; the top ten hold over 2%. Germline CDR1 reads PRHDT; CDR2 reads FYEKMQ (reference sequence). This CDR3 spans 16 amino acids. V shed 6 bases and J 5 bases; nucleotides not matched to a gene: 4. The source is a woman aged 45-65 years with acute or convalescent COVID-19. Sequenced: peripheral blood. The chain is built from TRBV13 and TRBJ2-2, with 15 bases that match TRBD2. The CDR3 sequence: CASRTGTSGGTGELFF. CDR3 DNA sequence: TGTGCCAGCAGAACCGGGACTAGCGGGGGGACCGGGGAGCTGTTTTTT.